Listed below are T cell receptor beta chains from one sample, sequenced in a study of a mutant IDH1 vaccine in newly diagnosed glioma. Produced via immunoSEQ multiplex PCR; TCRdb's table is partial and in-frame only. The table lists approximately 62,000 clones, under 90% of them singletons. These TCRs are of unknown antigen specificity. Here the sequenced sample was PBMCs, taken from a glioma patient whose treatment included an IDH1 peptide vaccine. The receptors were gathered from a man aged 25 to 40 with glioma. CDR3s include the opening cysteine and the closing phenylalanine or tryptophan. The D gene is left open where the match is weak. Not all rows give a size; the values are once, few, many and, for expanded clones, a class.

j_gene	v_gene	abundance	d_gene	CDR3aa	CDR3nt
TRBJ1-6	TRBV28	-	TRBD1	CASSAGTGGPFLSSPLHF	TGTGCCAGCAGTGCCGGGACAGGGGGTCCGTTTTTATCTTCACCCCTCCACTTT
TRBJ2-6	TRBV18	-	-	CASWGQAYSGANVLTF	TGTGCCAGCTGGGGGCAGGCCTACTCTGGGGCCAACGTCCTGACTTTC
TRBJ2-3	TRBV7-6	-	-	CASSLGLPSTDTQYF	TGTGCCAGCAGCTTAGGGCTACCGAGCACAGATACGCAGTATTTT
TRBJ1-2	TRBV2	-	-	CASNSQAYGYTF	TGTGCCAGCAATTCACAGGCCTATGGCTACACCTTC
TRBJ1-2	TRBV5-6	once	TRBD1	CASSLGRGTPTNSGYTF	TGTGCCAGCAGCTTGGGCAGGGGGACCCCGACTAACTCTGGCTACACCTTC
TRBJ1-2	TRBV20-1	-	-	CSALAVYGYTF	TGCAGTGCTCTAGCAGTCTATGGCTACACCTTC
TRBJ2-7	TRBV10-1	-	-	CASSGEPSYEQYF	TGCGCCAGCAGCGGGGAGCCAAGTTACGAGCAGTACTTC
TRBJ2-4	TRBV5-4	-	-	CASRHRDGQIQYF	TGTGCCAGCAGGCACCGGGACGGGCAGATTCAGTACTTC
TRBJ2-7	TRBV6-5	-	-	CASSYSGSYEQYF	TGTGCCAGCAGTTACTCAGGCTCCTACGAGCAGTACTTC
TRBJ1-6	TRBV4-1	once	TRBD1	CASSQGMTGQGNSPLHF	TGCGCCAGCAGCCAAGGGATGACGGGACAGGGGAATTCACCCCTCCACTTT
TRBJ2-1	TRBV5-1	-	-	CASSSDRTYNEQFF	TGCGCCAGCAGCTCTGACAGGACCTACAATGAGCAGTTCTTC
TRBJ1-2	TRBV7-9	-	-	CASSLVPAGVSGYTF	TGTGCCAGCAGCTTAGTACCAGCAGGGGTGTCCGGCTACACCTTC
TRBJ1-2	TRBV7-9	few	-	CASSESGENYGYTF	TGTGCCAGCAGCGAATCGGGAGAAAACTATGGCTACACCTTC
TRBJ2-4	TRBV10-3	-	TRBD2	CATASGGSKNIQYF	TGTGCCACCGCCTCGGGAGGGTCCAAAAACATTCAGTACTTC
TRBJ1-1	TRBV9	few	-	CASSVRLDTEAFF	TGTGCCAGCAGCGTACGTCTGGACACTGAAGCTTTCTTT
TRBJ1-2	TRBV5-8	-	-	CASSLPGDSNYGYTF	TGTGCCAGCAGCTTGCCAGGGGACTCTAACTATGGCTACACCTTC
TRBJ2-7	TRBV2	-	-	CASSKHRDVQRYEQYF	TGTGCCAGCAGTAAACACAGGGACGTGCAGCGCTACGAGCAGTACTTC
TRBJ1-3	TRBV6-6	-	-	CASSYSTLANTIYF	TGTGCCAGCAGTTACTCGACTCTGGCAAACACCATATATTTT
TRBJ2-2	TRBV5-1	-	-	CASSHNTGELFF	TGCGCCAGCAGCCACAACACCGGGGAGCTGTTTTTT
TRBJ2-7	TRBV7-8	-	TRBD2	CASSLVAGGRYEQYF	TGTGCCAGCAGCTTAGTAGCGGGGGGACGCTACGAGCAGTACTTC
TRBJ2-7	TRBV2	-	-	CASNRPFLYEQYF	TGTGCCAGCAACAGGCCGTTTCTCTACGAGCAGTACTTC
TRBJ2-3	TRBV4-2	once	TRBD2	CASSQDRLAGGSTDTQYF	TGTGCCAGCAGCCAAGATCGACTAGCGGGGGGTAGCACAGATACGCAGTATTTT
TRBJ1-1	TRBV5-1	-	TRBD1	CASSFGTAWSEAFF	TGCGCCAGCAGCTTTGGGACAGCATGGTCTGAAGCTTTCTTT
TRBJ1-2	TRBV15	-	-	CATSPPTSTAYGYTF	TGTGCCACCAGCCCCCCAACCTCGACAGCCTATGGCTACACCTTC
TRBJ1-2	TRBV10-1	-	-	CASSESRNYGYTF	TGCGCCAGCAGTGAATCTAGGAACTATGGCTACACCTTC
TRBJ2-5	TRBV11-3	-	-	CASSSRVKETQYF	TGTGCCAGCAGCAGCAGGGTTAAGGAGACCCAGTACTTC
TRBJ2-2	TRBV10-3	-	TRBD2	CAIRKTSGGGTGELFF	TGTGCCATCAGGAAGACTAGCGGGGGTGGGACCGGGGAGCTGTTTTTT